This is a list of T cell receptor beta chains from one sample in a study of early T cells in non-severe SARS-CoV-2 infection. MiXCR, applied by TCRdb to the 5' RACE reads, yields one record per CDR3 protein. The data hold 75,000 to 80,000 distinct CDR3 sequences, with around 16% observed a single time. The specimen was whole blood. Receptors were obtained from an adult who was a healthcare worker with PCR-confirmed SARS-CoV-2 infection or an uninfected control (not recorded which). Both conserved end residues are part of each CDR3. The D gene is left open where the match is weak. Rows give clone size only sometimes, using once, few, many, or a class for an expanded clone.

clone_size: many
v_call: TRBV10-1
d_call: TRBD1
j_call: TRBJ1-6
cdr3_aa: CASSGQGIGSPLHF
cdr3_nt: TGCGCCAGCAGTGGACAGGGGATAGGTTCACCCCTCCACTTT

clone_size: NA
v_call: TRBV7-2
d_call: TRBD2
j_call: TRBJ2-1
cdr3_aa: CASSPGLAGGQFF
cdr3_nt: TGTGCCAGCAGCCCAGGACTAGCGGGAGGGCAGTTCTTC

clone_size: few
v_call: TRBV20-1
d_call: NA
j_call: TRBJ2-7
cdr3_aa: CSATDSKVNEQYF
cdr3_nt: TGCAGTGCTACCGACAGTAAAGTCAACGAGCAGTACTTC

clone_size: NA
v_call: TRBV18
d_call: NA
j_call: TRBJ1-2
cdr3_aa: CASSPGASYGYTF
cdr3_nt: TGTGCCAGCTCACCGGGAGCAAGCTATGGCTACACCTTC

clone_size: many
v_call: TRBV30
d_call: NA
j_call: TRBJ1-1
cdr3_aa: CAWKRDWSEAFF
cdr3_nt: TGTGCCTGGAAGCGGGATTGGTCTGAAGCTTTCTTT

clone_size: many
v_call: TRBV7-9
d_call: NA
j_call: TRBJ2-5
cdr3_aa: CASSLPLGGVETQYF
cdr3_nt: TGTGCCAGCAGCTTACCCCTCGGAGGGGTGGAGACCCAGTACTTC

clone_size: NA
v_call: TRBV30
d_call: NA
j_call: TRBJ2-1
cdr3_aa: CAWSTSSNEQFF
cdr3_nt: TGTGCCTGGAGTACTAGCTCCAATGAGCAGTTCTTC

clone_size: many
v_call: TRBV29-1
d_call: NA
j_call: TRBJ2-2
cdr3_aa: CSVARGSNTGELFF
cdr3_nt: TGCAGCGTTGCCAGGGGTTCGAACACCGGGGAGCTGTTTTTT

clone_size: few
v_call: TRBV6-5
d_call: NA
j_call: TRBJ2-2
cdr3_aa: CASSYNTGELFF
cdr3_nt: TGTGCCAGCAGTTACAACACCGGGGAGCTGTTTTTT

clone_size: NA
v_call: TRBV12-3/TRBV12-4
d_call: NA
j_call: TRBJ2-7
cdr3_aa: CASSLTAGASYEQYF
cdr3_nt: TGTGCCAGCAGTCTCACGGCAGGGGCTTCCTACGAGCAGTACTTC

clone_size: once
v_call: TRBV14
d_call: NA
j_call: TRBJ2-1
cdr3_aa: CASSQEGQRSQPLLYNEQFF
cdr3_nt: TGTGCCAGCAGCCAAGAAGGCCAGCGGAGCCAACCATTACTCTACAATGAGCAGTTCTTC

clone_size: NA
v_call: TRBV7-9
d_call: NA
j_call: TRBJ2-1
cdr3_aa: CASSSPGQPYNEQFF
cdr3_nt: TGTGCCAGCAGCTCACCGGGACAACCCTACAATGAGCAGTTCTTC

clone_size: NA
v_call: TRBV10-3
d_call: NA
j_call: TRBJ1-4
cdr3_aa: CAITGQPNEKLFF
cdr3_nt: TGTGCCATCACGGGGCAGCCTAATGAAAAACTGTTTTTT

clone_size: NA
v_call: TRBV9
d_call: TRBD1
j_call: TRBJ2-3
cdr3_aa: CASSEGQGRIDTQYF
cdr3_nt: TGTGCCAGCAGTGAAGGACAGGGCCGGATAGATACGCAGTATTTT

clone_size: NA
v_call: TRBV29-1
d_call: NA
j_call: TRBJ2-7
cdr3_aa: CSVVLKGAYEQYF
cdr3_nt: TGCAGCGTTGTCCTTAAGGGGGCCTACGAGCAGTACTTC

clone_size: few
v_call: TRBV10-1
d_call: NA
j_call: TRBJ2-2
cdr3_aa: CASSGYTGIGELFF
cdr3_nt: TGCGCCAGCAGTGGGTACACCGGGATCGGGGAGCTGTTTTTT

clone_size: few
v_call: TRBV7-9
d_call: NA
j_call: TRBJ2-1
cdr3_aa: CASSSTSGPQNRVYNEQFF
cdr3_nt: TGTGCCAGCAGTTCAACCTCAGGACCACAAAACAGGGTCTACAATGAGCAGTTCTTC

clone_size: few
v_call: TRBV7-8
d_call: NA
j_call: TRBJ2-5
cdr3_aa: CASPGPNRLTQYF
cdr3_nt: TGTGCCAGCCCGGGGCCCAATAGGTTGACCCAGTACTTC

clone_size: NA
v_call: TRBV11-3
d_call: NA
j_call: TRBJ1-1
cdr3_aa: CASSPTPGLNTEAFF
cdr3_nt: TGTGCCAGCAGCCCCACCCCGGGTTTGAACACTGAAGCTTTCTTT

clone_size: many
v_call: TRBV28
d_call: TRBD2
j_call: TRBJ2-1
cdr3_aa: CASSSLLGLAGGQSDYNEQFF
cdr3_nt: TGTGCCAGCAGTTCTTTATTAGGACTAGCGGGGGGCCAATCTGACTACAATGAGCAGTTCTTC

clone_size: few
v_call: TRBV19
d_call: NA
j_call: TRBJ2-7
cdr3_aa: CASSSGGTHEQYF
cdr3_nt: TGTGCCAGTAGCTCAGGTGGGACACACGAGCAGTACTTC

clone_size: NA
v_call: TRBV15
d_call: NA
j_call: TRBJ2-7
cdr3_aa: CATSRDMETTTYEQYF
cdr3_nt: TGTGCCACCAGCAGAGACATGGAGACAACCACCTACGAGCAGTACTTC

clone_size: few
v_call: TRBV20-1
d_call: NA
j_call: TRBJ1-2
cdr3_aa: CSALQPNYGYTF
cdr3_nt: TGCAGTGCTTTACAGCCTAACTATGGCTACACCTTC

clone_size: NA
v_call: TRBV7-2
d_call: TRBD1
j_call: TRBJ2-5
cdr3_aa: CANSFGTDRVRETQYF
cdr3_nt: TGTGCCAACAGCTTCGGGACGGACAGGGTACGAGAGACCCAGTACTTC

clone_size: few
v_call: TRBV19
d_call: TRBD1
j_call: TRBJ1-2
cdr3_aa: CASSTSGTGDSFDGYTF
cdr3_nt: TGTGCCAGTAGTACATCCGGGACAGGGGACTCCTTCGATGGCTACACCTTC

clone_size: NA
v_call: TRBV19
d_call: TRBD1
j_call: TRBJ1-2
cdr3_aa: CASSIQGQGDYGYTF
cdr3_nt: TGTGCCAGTAGTATTCAGGGACAGGGGGACTATGGCTACACCTTC

clone_size: NA
v_call: TRBV7-9
d_call: TRBD2
j_call: TRBJ2-3
cdr3_aa: CASSPARGEAATDTQYF
cdr3_nt: TGTGCCAGCAGCCCCGCTCGGGGGGAGGCGGCCACAGATACGCAGTATTTT

clone_size: few
v_call: TRBV19
d_call: NA
j_call: TRBJ2-7
cdr3_aa: CASSPTASEQYF
cdr3_nt: TGTGCCAGTAGCCCCACAGCGAGTGAGCAGTACTTC

clone_size: NA
v_call: TRBV12-5
d_call: NA
j_call: TRBJ1-1
cdr3_aa: CASGLPPGRPEAFF
cdr3_nt: TGTGCTAGTGGTCTGCCCCCGGGGCGCCCTGAAGCTTTCTTT